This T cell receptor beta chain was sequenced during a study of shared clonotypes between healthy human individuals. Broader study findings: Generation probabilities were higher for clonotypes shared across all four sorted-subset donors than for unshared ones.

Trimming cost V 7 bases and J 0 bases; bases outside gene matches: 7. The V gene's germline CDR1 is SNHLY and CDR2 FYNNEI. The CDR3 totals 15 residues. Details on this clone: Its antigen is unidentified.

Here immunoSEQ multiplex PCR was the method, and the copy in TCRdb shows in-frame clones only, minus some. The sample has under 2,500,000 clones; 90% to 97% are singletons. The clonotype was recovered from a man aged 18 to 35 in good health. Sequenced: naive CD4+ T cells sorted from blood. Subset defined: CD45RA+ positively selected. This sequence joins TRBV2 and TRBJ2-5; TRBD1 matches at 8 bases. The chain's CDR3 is CASMRGQAYQETQYF. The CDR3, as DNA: TGTGCCAGCATGAGGGGACAGGCGTACCAAGAGACCCAGTACTTC. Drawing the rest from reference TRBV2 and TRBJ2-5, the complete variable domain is EPEVTQTPSHQVTQMGQEVILRCVPISNHLYFYWYRQILGQKVEFLVSFYNNEISEKSEIFDDQFSVERPDGSNFTLKIRSTKLEDSAMYFCASMRGQAYQETQYFGPGTRLLVL.